One sample yielded the 9 T cell receptor beta chains listed below, sequenced in a study of CD8+ T cells in alopecia areata. TCR sequencing used cDNA made by reverse transcription of extracted RNA. The data were produced by immunoSEQ multiplex PCR, yet TCRdb's version contains in-frame clones alone and is incomplete. The table records 150,000 to 190,000 clones, under 60% of them present only once. The sample was CD8+ T cells sorted from blood, taken at week 0. These receptor sequences come from a human donor with alopecia areata.

The chain couples TRBV10-3 to TRBJ1-6; 7 bases line up with TRBD1. CDR3 length: 15 amino acids. V lost 5 bases and J lost 6; bases outside the gene matches: 7. Germline CDR1 and CDR2: ENHRY and SYGVKD. CDR3 nucleotide sequence: TGTGCCATCAGTAATTCCGGGACAGCTAATTCACCCCTCCACTTT. This encodes CAISNSGTANSPLHF.

This clone was seen only a few times. As DNA, the CDR3 is TGTGCCAGCAGCCCTCGGACAGGGCGCGGCTACACCTTC. This gives the protein CASSPRTGRGYTF. The V call is TRBV21-1, the J call TRBJ1-2; TRBD1 was called by the table and not checked on the DNA. TRBV21-1 is a pseudogene. The CDR3 covers 13 residues.

This clone was counted only a few times. CDR3 in DNA: TGTGCCAGCAGTTACGGGCATCCTTCCTACGAGCAGTACTTC. Amino acids: CASSYGHPSYEQYF. J is TRBJ2-7 and V is TRBV6-6; D not certain. From germline, CDR1 is MNHNY and CDR2 SVGAGI (reference sequence). V was pared by 2 bases and J by 1 base, with 9 bases between. The CDR3 length is 14 residues.

This clone was counted between two and nine times. This chain joins TRBV7-2 and TRBJ2-3; no firm D call. Looked up from germline, CDR1 is SGHTA and CDR2 is FQGNSA. Trimming pared 5 bases from V and 4 bases from J, leaving 10 bases between. The CDR3 extends over 13 amino acids. The CDR3: CASSEEAPDTQYF. CDR3 sequence (DNA): TGTGCCAGCAGCGAAGAAGCTCCAGATACGCAGTATTTT.

V and J are TRBV5-1 and TRBJ1-1, with 12 bases fitting TRBD1. The V gene end was trimmed by 4 bases and the J gene end by 4 bases; junction bases not matched to a gene: 8. The CDR3 extends over 16 amino acids. CDR1 SGHRS and CDR2 YFSETQ come from the germline V gene. The CDR3 region has the DNA TGCGCCAGCAGCCTGGCGGGACAGGGGGCAGGCACTGAAGCTTTCTTT. As protein: CASSLAGQGAGTEAFF.

V is TRBV29-1 and J is TRBJ2-7; D may be TRBD1 (7 bases). The V end lost 4 bases, the J end lost 1 base, and 14 bases lay between the germline ends. This CDR3 has 14 amino acids. Germline V gene lookup returns CDR1 SQVTM and CDR2 ANQGSEA. The CDR3 bases are TGCAGCGTTGGGGGCGGGGACAGTTCCTACGAGCAGTACTTC. Translated, it gives CSVGGGDSSYEQYF.

This clone was picked up one time. V usage is TRBV30 and J usage is TRBJ2-7, with TRBD2 matching over 9 bases. Germline assignment: CDR1 GTSNPN and CDR2 SVGIG (reference sequence). J gave up 7 bases and V 4 bases, and 8 bases lay outside the gene matches. The CDR3 sequence is 13 residues long. In DNA form, the CDR3 reads TGTGCCTGGACCGCGGGGGGGCCGAATGAGCAGTACTTC. It yields the protein CAWTAGGPNEQYF.

The chain is built from TRBV7-9 and TRBJ2-7; D might be TRBD2 (5 bases). The ends were cut back, 5 bases at V and 3 bases at J, with 8 bases in the middle. The germline V gene encodes CDR1 SEHNR and CDR2 FQNEAQ (reference sequence). There are 12 residues in the CDR3. The CDR3 DNA sequence: TGTGCCAGCAGCGAGCGGAACTACGAGCAGTACTTC. Translation: CASSERNYEQYF.

This clone is a singleton in its sample. The chain joins TRBV7-9 to TRBJ2-7; 7 bases are shared with TRBD1. Germline CDR1 reads SEHNR; CDR2 reads FQNEAQ (reference sequence). This CDR3 comprises 14 residues. The ends lost 7 bases at V and 0 bases at J; junction bases unmatched: 6. This CDR3 reads CASNHDRDSYEQYF. The CDR3 nucleotides are TGTGCCAGCAACCATGACAGGGACTCCTACGAGCAGTACTTC.